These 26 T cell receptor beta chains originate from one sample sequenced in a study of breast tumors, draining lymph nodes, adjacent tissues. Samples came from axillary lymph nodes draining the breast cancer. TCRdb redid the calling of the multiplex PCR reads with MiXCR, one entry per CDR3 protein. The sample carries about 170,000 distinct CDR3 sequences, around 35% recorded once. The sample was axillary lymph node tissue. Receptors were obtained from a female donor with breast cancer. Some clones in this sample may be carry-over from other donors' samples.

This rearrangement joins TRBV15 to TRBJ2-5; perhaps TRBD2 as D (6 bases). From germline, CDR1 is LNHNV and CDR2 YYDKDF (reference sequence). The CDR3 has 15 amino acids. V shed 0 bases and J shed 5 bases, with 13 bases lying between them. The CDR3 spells CATSRERDWVETQYF. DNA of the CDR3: TGTGCCACCAGCAGAGAGAGGGACTGGGTGGAGACCCAGTACTTC.

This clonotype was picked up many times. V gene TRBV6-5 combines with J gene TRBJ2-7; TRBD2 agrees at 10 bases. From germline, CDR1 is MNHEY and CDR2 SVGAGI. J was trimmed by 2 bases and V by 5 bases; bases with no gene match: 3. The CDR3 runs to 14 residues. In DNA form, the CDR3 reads TGTGCCAGCAGTCCAGCGGGAGGGCCCTACGAGCAGTACTTC. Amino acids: CASSPAGGPYEQYF.

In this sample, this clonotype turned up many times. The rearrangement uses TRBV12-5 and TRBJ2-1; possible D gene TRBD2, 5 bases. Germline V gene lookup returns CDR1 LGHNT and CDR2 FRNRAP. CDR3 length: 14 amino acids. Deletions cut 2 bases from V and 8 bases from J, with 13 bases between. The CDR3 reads CASGLSTRGDEQFF. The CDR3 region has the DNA TGTGCTAGTGGTTTGTCGACACGGGGAGATGAGCAGTTCTTC.

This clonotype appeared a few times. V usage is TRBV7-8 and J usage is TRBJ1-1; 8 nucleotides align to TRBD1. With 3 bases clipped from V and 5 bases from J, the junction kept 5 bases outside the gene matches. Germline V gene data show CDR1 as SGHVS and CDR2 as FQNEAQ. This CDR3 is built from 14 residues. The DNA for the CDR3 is TGTGCCAGCAGCTTGACAGGGGATCGGACTGAAGCTTTCTTT. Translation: CASSLTGDRTEAFF. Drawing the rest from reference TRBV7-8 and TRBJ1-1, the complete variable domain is GAGVSQSPRYKVAKRGQDVALRCDPISGHVSLFWYQQALGQGPEFLTYFQNEAQLDKSGLPSDRFFAERPEGSVSTLKIQRTQQEDSAVYLCASSLTGDRTEAFFGQGTRLTVV.

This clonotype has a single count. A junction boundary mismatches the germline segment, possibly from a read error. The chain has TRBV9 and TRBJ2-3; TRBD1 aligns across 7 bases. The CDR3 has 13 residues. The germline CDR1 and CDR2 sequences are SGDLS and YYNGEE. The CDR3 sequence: CASGPVRTGTQYF. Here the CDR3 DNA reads TGTGCCAGCGGCCCGGTTCGGACAGGTACGCAGTATTTT.

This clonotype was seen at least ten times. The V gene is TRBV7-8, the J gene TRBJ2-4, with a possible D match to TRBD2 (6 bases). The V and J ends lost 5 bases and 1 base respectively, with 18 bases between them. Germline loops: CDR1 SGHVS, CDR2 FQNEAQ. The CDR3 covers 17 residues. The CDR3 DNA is TGTGCCAGCAGCCTAGGTGTCGGGGGTTGGGCCAAAAACATTCAGTACTTC. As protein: CASSLGVGGWAKNIQYF.

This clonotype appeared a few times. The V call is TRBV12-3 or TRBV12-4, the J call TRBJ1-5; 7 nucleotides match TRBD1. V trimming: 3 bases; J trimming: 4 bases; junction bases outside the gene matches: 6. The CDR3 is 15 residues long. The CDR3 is CASSFLQGGNQPQHF. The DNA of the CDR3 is TGTGCCAGCAGTTTTTTGCAGGGGGGTAATCAGCCCCAGCATTTT.

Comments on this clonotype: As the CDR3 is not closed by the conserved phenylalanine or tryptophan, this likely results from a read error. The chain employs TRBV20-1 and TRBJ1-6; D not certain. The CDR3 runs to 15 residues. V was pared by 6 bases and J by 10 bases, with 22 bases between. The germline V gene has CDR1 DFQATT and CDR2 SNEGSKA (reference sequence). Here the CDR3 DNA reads TGCAGTGCCAAAGAGGGATGGGCCTCATGGTCACCCCTCCACCTT. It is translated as CSAKEGWASWSPLHL.

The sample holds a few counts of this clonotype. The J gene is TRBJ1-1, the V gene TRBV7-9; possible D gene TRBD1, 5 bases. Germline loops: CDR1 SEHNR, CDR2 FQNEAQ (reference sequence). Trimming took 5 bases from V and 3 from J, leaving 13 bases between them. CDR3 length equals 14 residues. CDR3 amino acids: CASSKRGGDTEAFF. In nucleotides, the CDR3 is TGTGCCAGCAGCAAACGGGGGGGGGACACTGAAGCTTTCTTT.

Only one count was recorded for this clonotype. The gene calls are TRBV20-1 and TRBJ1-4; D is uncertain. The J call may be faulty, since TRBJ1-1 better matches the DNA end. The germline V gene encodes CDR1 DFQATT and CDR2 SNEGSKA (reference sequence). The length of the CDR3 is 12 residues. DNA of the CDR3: TGCAGTGCTAGTCAGCGGAGCACTGAAGCTTTCTTT. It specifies CSASQRSTEAFF.

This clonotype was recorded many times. CDR3 bases: TGCAGCGTTGGAGACAATGAGCAGTTCTTC. Translation: CSVGDNEQFF. V usage is TRBV29-1 and J usage is TRBJ2-1; no firm D call. This CDR3 spans 10 amino acids. Germline CDR1 is SQVTM and CDR2 is ANQGSEA. Trimming cost V 4 bases and J 5 bases, with 3 bases left between them.

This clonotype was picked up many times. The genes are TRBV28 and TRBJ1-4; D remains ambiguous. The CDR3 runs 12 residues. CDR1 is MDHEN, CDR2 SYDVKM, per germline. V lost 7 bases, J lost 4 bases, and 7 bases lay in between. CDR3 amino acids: CASISHNEKLFF. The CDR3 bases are TGTGCCAGCATTAGTCATAATGAAAAACTGTTTTTT.

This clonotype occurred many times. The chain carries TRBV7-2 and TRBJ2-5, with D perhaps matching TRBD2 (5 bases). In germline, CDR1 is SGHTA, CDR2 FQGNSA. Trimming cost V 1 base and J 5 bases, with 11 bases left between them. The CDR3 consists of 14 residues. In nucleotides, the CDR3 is TGTGCCAGCAGCTTAGGGCCGGGATCCGAGACCCAGTACTTC. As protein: CASSLGPGSETQYF.

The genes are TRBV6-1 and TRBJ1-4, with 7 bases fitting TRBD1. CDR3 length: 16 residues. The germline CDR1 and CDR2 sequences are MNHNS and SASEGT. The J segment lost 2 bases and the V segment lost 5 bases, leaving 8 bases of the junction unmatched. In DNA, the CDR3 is TGTGCCAGCAGTCACTCCCTGACAGGGACTAATGAAAAACTGTTTTTT. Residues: CASSHSLTGTNEKLFF.

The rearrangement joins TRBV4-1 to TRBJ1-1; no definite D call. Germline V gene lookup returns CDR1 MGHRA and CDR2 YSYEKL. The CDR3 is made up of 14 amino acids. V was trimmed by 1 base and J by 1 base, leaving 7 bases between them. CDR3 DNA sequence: TGCGCCAGCAGCCAAGTCGGGGAGAACACTGAAGCTTTCTTT. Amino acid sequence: CASSQVGENTEAFF.

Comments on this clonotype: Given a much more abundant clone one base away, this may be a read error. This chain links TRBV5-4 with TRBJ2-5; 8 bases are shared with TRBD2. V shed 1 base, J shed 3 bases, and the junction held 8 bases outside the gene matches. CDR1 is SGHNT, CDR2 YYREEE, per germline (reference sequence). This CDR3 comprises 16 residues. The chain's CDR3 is CASSLRRPAGEETQYF. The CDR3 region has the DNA TGTGCCAGCAGCTTGAGGAGGCCAGCGGGAGAAGAGACCCAGTACTTC.

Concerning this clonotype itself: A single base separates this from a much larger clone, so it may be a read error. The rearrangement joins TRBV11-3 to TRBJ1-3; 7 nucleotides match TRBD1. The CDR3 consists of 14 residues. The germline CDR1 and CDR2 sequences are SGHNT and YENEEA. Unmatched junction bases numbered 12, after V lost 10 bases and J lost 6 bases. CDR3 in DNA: TGTGCCACCCCGAGAAAGGGGGCTGCAAACACCATATATTTT. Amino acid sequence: CATPRKGAANTIYF.

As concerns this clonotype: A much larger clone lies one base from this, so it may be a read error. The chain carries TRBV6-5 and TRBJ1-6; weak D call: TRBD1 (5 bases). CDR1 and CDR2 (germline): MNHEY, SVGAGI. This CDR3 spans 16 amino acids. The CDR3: CASSHSNRPHNSPLHF. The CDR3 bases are TGTGCCAGCAGTCACTCGAACAGGCCTCATAATTCACCCCTCCACTTT.

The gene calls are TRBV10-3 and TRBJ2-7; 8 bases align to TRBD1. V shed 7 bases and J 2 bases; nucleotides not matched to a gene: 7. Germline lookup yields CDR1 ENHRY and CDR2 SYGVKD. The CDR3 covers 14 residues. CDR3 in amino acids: CAINPGQVPYEQYF. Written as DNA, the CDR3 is TGTGCCATCAATCCGGGACAGGTTCCCTACGAGCAGTACTTC.

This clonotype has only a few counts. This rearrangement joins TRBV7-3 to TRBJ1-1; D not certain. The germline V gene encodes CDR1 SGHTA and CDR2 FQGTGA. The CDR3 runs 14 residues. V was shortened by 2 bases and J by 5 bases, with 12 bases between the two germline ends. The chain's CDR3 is CASSLDSGFTEAFF. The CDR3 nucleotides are TGTGCCAGCAGCTTAGATTCTGGGTTTACTGAAGCTTTCTTT.

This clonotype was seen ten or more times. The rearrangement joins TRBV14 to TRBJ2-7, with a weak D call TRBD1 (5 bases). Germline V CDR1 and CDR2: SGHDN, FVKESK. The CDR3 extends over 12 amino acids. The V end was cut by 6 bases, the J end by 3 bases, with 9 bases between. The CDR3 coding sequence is TGTGCCAGCAGTCAGGGTCACTACGAGCAGTACTTC. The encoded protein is CASSQGHYEQYF.

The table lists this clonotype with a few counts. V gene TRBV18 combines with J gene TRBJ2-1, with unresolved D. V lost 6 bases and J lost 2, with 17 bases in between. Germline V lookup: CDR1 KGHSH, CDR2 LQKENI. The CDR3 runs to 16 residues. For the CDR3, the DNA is TGTGCCAGCTCTCCCCGTCAGGATCTACCCTACAATGAGCAGTTCTTC. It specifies CASSPRQDLPYNEQFF.

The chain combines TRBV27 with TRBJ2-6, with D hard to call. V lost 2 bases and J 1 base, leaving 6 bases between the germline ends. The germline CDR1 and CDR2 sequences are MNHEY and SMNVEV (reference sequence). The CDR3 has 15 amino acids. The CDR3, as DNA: TGTGCCAGCAGTTTAGACGGGTCTGGGGCCAACGTCCTGACTTTC. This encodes CASSLDGSGANVLTF.

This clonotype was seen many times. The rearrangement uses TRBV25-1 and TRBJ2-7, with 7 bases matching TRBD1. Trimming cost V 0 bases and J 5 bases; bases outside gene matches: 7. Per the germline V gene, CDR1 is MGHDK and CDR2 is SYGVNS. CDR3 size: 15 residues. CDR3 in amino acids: CASSEYANRGDEQYF. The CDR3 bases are TGTGCCAGCAGTGAATATGCGAACAGGGGCGACGAGCAGTACTTC.

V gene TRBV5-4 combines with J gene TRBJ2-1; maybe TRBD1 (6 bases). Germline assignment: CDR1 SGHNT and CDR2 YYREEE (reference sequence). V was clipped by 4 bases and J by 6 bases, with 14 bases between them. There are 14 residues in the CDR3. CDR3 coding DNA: TGTGCCAGCAGCCCGTACAGGGAGTCCAATGAGCAGTTCTTC. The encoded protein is CASSPYRESNEQFF.

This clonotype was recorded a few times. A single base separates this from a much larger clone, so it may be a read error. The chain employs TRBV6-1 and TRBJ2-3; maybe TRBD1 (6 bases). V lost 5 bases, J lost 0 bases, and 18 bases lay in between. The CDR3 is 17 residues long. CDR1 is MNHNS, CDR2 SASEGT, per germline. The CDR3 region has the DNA TGTGCCAGCAGTCTCAGGGGTCGTCGGTCTAGCACAGATACGCAGTATTTT. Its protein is CASSLRGRRSSTDTQYF.